The 15 T cell receptor beta chains in this list originate from one sample, sequenced in a study of cytomegalovirus exposure and HLA in healthy donors. PCR primers comprised 60 Vbeta and 13 Jbeta primers. The assay was immunoSEQ multiplex PCR, and TCRdb's table has in-frame clones only and misses some. The sample includes more than 85,000 clones, about 80% of them seen just once. The material sequenced was PBMCs. These TCRs come from a woman aged 55-75 years in good health and CMV-seropositive.

V gene TRBV6-1 combines with J gene TRBJ2-3, with D maybe TRBD1 (5 bases). The CDR3 is 15 amino acids. Looked up from germline, CDR1 is MNHNS and CDR2 is SASEGT. The germline V and J ends were trimmed by 6 bases and 6 bases, with 19 bases remaining between them. The CDR3 nucleotides read TGTGCCAGCAGGCGAGACAGCCACGGTTTGGATACGCAGTATTTT. Its protein is CASRRDSHGLDTQYF.

V usage is TRBV18 and J usage is TRBJ1-1; 9 positions match TRBD1. This CDR3 contains 17 residues. Germline V lookup: CDR1 KGHSH, CDR2 LQKENI. Trimming took 4 bases from V and 3 from J; bases not matched to a gene: 12. CDR3 protein: CASSRWTGAGQDTEAFF. CDR3 DNA: TGTGCCAGCTCACGTTGGACAGGGGCAGGTCAGGACACTGAAGCTTTCTTT.

This clone was detected only once. The chain recombines TRBV27 with TRBJ1-1; a possible D gene is TRBD1 (5 bases). CDR3 size: 14 residues. Germline V gene data show CDR1 as MNHEY and CDR2 as SMNVEV (reference sequence). V lost 3 bases and J lost 7, with 15 bases in between. The CDR3 loop reads CASSFRAAGGEAFF. Written as DNA, the CDR3 is TGTGCCAGCAGTTTTCGGGCAGCCGGGGGTGAAGCTTTCTTT.

V and J are TRBV6-5 and TRBJ1-4; 7 nucleotides line up with TRBD1. Losses at the gene ends were 2 bases for V and 0 bases for J; bases not matched to a gene: 3. CDR3 size: 16 residues. Germline CDR1 and CDR2: MNHEY and SVGAGI. The CDR3 coding sequence is TGTGCCAGCAGTTACGCGCAGGGGGCAACTAATGAAAAACTGTTTTTT. Its translation is CASSYAQGATNEKLFF.

J is TRBJ2-2 and V is TRBV6-5; the match to TRBD2 covers 7 bases. With 1 base clipped from V and 7 bases from J, the junction kept 9 bases outside the gene matches. Germline-derived CDR1 and CDR2 are MNHEY and SVGAGI. The CDR3 covers 16 residues. The chain's CDR3 is CASSYWIGGSVGELFF. CDR3 coding DNA: TGTGCCAGCAGTTACTGGATTGGCGGGAGTGTCGGGGAGCTGTTTTTT.

The chain carries TRBV7-2 and TRBJ2-1, with unresolved D. The V gene lost 1 base and the J gene lost 2 bases, with 3 bases spanning the gap. This CDR3 comprises 13 residues. From germline, CDR1 is SGHTA and CDR2 FQGNSA. The CDR3 bases are TGTGCCAGCAGCTTAGACACCTACAATGAGCAGTTCTTC. This encodes CASSLDTYNEQFF. The entire variable domain, with the rest obtained from reference TRBV7-2 and TRBJ2-1, is as follows: GAGVSQSPSNKVTEKGKDVELRCDPISGHTALYWYRQSLGQGLEFLIYFQGNSAPDKSGLPSDRFSAERTGGSVSTLTIQRTQQEDSAVYLCASSLDTYNEQFFGPGTRLTVL.

Written as DNA, the CDR3 is TGCAGCGTTGAAAGGGGGACGTCCGGCACTGAAGCTTTCTTT. Translating it yields CSVERGTSGTEAFF. V is TRBV29-1 and J is TRBJ1-1; tentatively, D is TRBD1 (6 bases). Trimming took off 2 bases at V and 4 bases at J, with 14 bases between the two ends. Germline CDR1 and CDR2: SQVTM and ANQGSEA. The CDR3 sequence is 14 residues long.

The V and J genes are TRBV5-1 and TRBJ2-7; D ambiguous. V gave up 7 bases and J gave up 5 bases, with 10 bases separating them. CDR1 is SGHRS, CDR2 YFSETQ, per germline. The CDR3 is 11 residues long. In nucleotides, the CDR3 is TGCGCCAGCCGAATTGAGCACGAGCAGTACTTC. It yields the protein CASRIEHEQYF.

The chain uses TRBV19 and TRBJ1-5, with 7 bases aligning to TRBD1. With 5 bases clipped from V and 2 bases from J, the junction kept 3 bases outside the gene matches. There are 14 residues in the CDR3. The germline CDR1 and CDR2 sequences are LNHDA and SQIVND (reference sequence). The CDR3 region is CASSHQGGNQPQHF. The DNA for the CDR3 is TGTGCCAGTAGTCACCAGGGGGGCAATCAGCCCCAGCATTTT. The entire variable domain, with the rest obtained from reference TRBV19 and TRBJ1-5, is as follows: DGGITQSPKYLFRKEGQNVTLSCEQNLNHDAMYWYRQDPGQGLRLIYYSQIVNDFQKGDIAEGYSVSREKKESFPLTVTSAQKNPTAFYLCASSHQGGNQPQHFGDGTRLSIL.

About this clone itself: The junction shows a germline mismatch at one end, possibly a read error. The rearrangement links TRBV4-1 to TRBJ1-1, with a weak D call TRBD1 (6 bases). The CDR3 covers 15 residues. CDR1 MGHRA and CDR2 YSYEKL come from the germline V gene. Here the CDR3 reads CASSQPPNRDTEAFF. DNA for the CDR3: TGCGCCAGCAGCCAACCCCCCAACCGGGACACCGAAGCTTTCTTT.

This CDR3 reads CASSPYGTGQGNTIYF. The CDR3 DNA follows: TGTGCCAGCAGTCCCTACGGGACAGGGCAAGGAAACACCATATATTTT. The V call is TRBV27, the J call TRBJ1-3, with 9 bases identical to TRBD1. The CDR3 has 16 residues. Germline V gives CDR1 MNHEY, CDR2 SMNVEV (reference sequence). With V trimmed by 5 bases and J by 4 bases, 9 bases remained unmatched.

The rearrangement links TRBV18 to TRBJ2-5; TRBD1 might be the D (6 bases). V lost 3 bases, J lost 4 bases, and 12 bases lay in between. The germline gives CDR1 KGHSH, CDR2 LQKENI. This CDR3 is 14 amino acids long. The CDR3 nucleotides are TGTGCCAGCTCACCCGCAGGGGTGGGAGAGACCCAGTACTTC. This gives the protein CASSPAGVGETQYF.

The V and J genes are TRBV10-2 and TRBJ2-1; 11 bases are a match to TRBD2. The CDR3 has 14 amino acids. Looked up from germline, CDR1 is WSHSY and CDR2 is SAAADI. The trim removed 8 bases at V and 9 bases at J, leaving 9 bases unmatched. CDR3 amino acids: CASGLAGGPVEQFF. DNA for the CDR3: TGCGCCAGCGGATTAGCGGGAGGGCCAGTTGAGCAGTTCTTC.

The chain couples TRBV15 to TRBJ1-1; TRBD1 aligns across 7 bases. Germline V gene lookup returns CDR1 LNHNV and CDR2 YYDKDF (reference sequence). V lost 1 base, J lost 3 bases, and 8 bases stayed unmatched. This CDR3 is built from 16 residues. The CDR3 protein is CATSRASGTADTEAFF. CDR3 nucleotides: TGTGCCACCAGCAGAGCCTCCGGGACAGCGGACACTGAAGCTTTCTTT.

The rearrangement joins TRBV9 to TRBJ2-1; 7 bases match TRBD2. The CDR3 runs 15 residues. Per germline, CDR1 SGDLS and CDR2 YYNGEE. The ends lost 3 bases at V and 0 bases at J; junction bases unmatched: 3. The DNA of the CDR3 is TGTGCCAGCAGCGCCGGCGGGGGCTCCTACAATGAGCAGTTCTTC. Residues: CASSAGGGSYNEQFF.